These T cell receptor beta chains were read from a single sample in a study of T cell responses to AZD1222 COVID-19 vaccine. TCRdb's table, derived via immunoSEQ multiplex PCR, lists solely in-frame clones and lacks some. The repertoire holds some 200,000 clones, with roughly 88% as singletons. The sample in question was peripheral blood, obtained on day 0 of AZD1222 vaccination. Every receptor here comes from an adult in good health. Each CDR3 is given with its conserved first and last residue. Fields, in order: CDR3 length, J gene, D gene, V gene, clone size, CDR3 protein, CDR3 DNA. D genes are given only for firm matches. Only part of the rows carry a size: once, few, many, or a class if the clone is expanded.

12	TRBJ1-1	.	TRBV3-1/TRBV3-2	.	CASSQVDTEAFF	TGTGCCAGCAGCCAAGTGGACACTGAAGCTTTCTTT
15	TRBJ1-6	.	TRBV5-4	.	CASSLAGTPDSPLHF	TGTGCCAGCAGCTTGGCCGGGACACCCGATTCACCCCTCCACTTT
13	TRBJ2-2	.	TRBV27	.	CASSFHVAGELFF	TGTGCCAGCAGTTTTCATGTGGCCGGGGAGCTGTTTTTT
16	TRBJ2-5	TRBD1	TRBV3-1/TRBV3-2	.	CASSQDQDRVVETQYF	TGTGCCAGCAGCCAAGACCAGGACAGGGTGGTAGAGACCCAGTACTTC
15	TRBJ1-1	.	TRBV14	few	CASSQQAWRGTEAFF	TGTGCCAGCAGCCAGCAAGCTTGGAGGGGCACTGAAGCTTTCTTT
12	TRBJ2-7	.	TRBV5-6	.	CASSFPSGEQYF	TGTGCCAGCAGCTTCCCCTCCGGCGAGCAGTACTTC
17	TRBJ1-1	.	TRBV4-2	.	CASSQDEGGRGYTEAFF	TGTGCCAGCAGCCAAGATGAGGGGGGGCGTGGGTATACTGAAGCTTTCTTT
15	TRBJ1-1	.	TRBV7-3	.	CASSPRGGVNTEAFF	TGTGCCAGCAGCCCCAGGGGAGGGGTGAACACTGAAGCTTTCTTT
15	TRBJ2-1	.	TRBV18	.	CASSPWRSSYNEQFF	TGTGCCAGCTCACCATGGCGCTCCTCCTACAATGAGCAGTTCTTC
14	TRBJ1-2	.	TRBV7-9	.	CASSAAAINYGYTF	TGTGCCAGCAGCGCTGCAGCTATTAACTATGGCTACACCTTC
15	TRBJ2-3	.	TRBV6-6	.	CASRNWAFGTDTQYF	TGTGCCAGCAGAAACTGGGCGTTTGGCACAGATACGCAGTATTTT
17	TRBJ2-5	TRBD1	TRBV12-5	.	CASGLAPATGGTETQYF	TGTGCTAGTGGTTTGGCCCCGGCGACAGGGGGCACGGAGACCCAGTACTTC
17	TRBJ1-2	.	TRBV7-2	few	CASSLDSGRRGLSGYTF	TGTGCCAGCAGCTTAGACTCCGGACGTAGGGGTTTGTCTGGCTACACCTTC
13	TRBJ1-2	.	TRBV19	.	CASSIDRYRGYTF	TGTGCCAGTAGTATAGATAGATACCGTGGCTACACCTTC
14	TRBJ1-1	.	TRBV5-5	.	CASSLEDWNTEAFF	TGTGCCAGCAGCTTGGAGGACTGGAACACTGAAGCTTTCTTT
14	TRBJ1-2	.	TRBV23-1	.	CASSQSAGRNGYTF	TGCGCCAGCAGTCAATCCGCGGGTAGAAATGGCTACACCTTC
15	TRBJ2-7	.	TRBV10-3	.	CAISGQLGDLYEQYF	TGTGCCATCAGTGGTCAGCTCGGCGACCTCTACGAGCAGTACTTC
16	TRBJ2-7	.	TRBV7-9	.	CASSDTRQTYSYEQYF	TGTGCCAGCAGCGATACCCGACAGACTTACTCCTACGAGCAGTACTTC
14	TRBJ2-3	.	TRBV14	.	CASSQPGYTDTQYF	TGTGCCAGCAGCCAACCAGGCTACACAGATACGCAGTATTTT
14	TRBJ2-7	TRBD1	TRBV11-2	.	CASSFGTGYYEQYF	TGTGCCAGCAGCTTCGGGACAGGATACTACGAGCAGTACTTC
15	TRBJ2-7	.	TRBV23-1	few	CASSQGARGGYEQYF	TGCGCCAGCAGTCAAGGGGCGCGTGGCGGTTACGAGCAGTACTTC
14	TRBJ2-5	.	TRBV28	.	CASSSPRGKETQYF	TGTGCCAGCAGCTCCCCGCGGGGTAAAGAGACCCAGTACTTC
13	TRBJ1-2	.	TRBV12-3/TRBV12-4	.	CASSFPVNYGYTF	TGTGCCAGCAGTTTCCCGGTAAACTATGGCTACACCTTC
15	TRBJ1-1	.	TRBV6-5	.	CASSLGRVTNTEAFF	TGTGCCAGCAGTTTGGGACGGGTGACGAACACTGAAGCTTTCTTT
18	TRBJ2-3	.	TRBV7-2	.	CASSPRGELRISTDTQYF	TGTGCCAGCAGCCCACGGGGCGAGCTGAGGATTAGCACAGATACGCAGTATTTT
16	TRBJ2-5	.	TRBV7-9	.	CASSPRTGERQETQYF	TGTGCCAGCAGCCCCAGGACCGGCGAACGCCAAGAGACCCAGTACTTC
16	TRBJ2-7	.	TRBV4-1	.	CASSQGVSGTAYEQYF	TGCGCCAGCAGCCAAGGGGTCAGCGGTACCGCCTACGAGCAGTACTTC
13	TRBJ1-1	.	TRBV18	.	CASSPRLNTEAFF	TGTGCCAGCTCACCAAGGTTGAACACTGAAGCTTTCTTT
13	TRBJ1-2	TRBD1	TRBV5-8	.	CASSFLTGNGYTF	TGTGCCAGCAGCTTCCTGACAGGGAATGGCTACACCTTC
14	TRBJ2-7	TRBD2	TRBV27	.	CASRPTGGPHEQYF	TGTGCCAGCAGGCCCACGGGAGGGCCCCACGAGCAGTACTTC
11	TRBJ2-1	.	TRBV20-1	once	CSAPLSYEQFF	TGCAGTGCTCCTTTATCGTATGAGCAGTTCTTC
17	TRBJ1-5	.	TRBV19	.	CASSIDLWGLGNQPQHF	TGTGCCAGTAGTATAGATCTATGGGGTTTGGGTAATCAGCCCCAGCATTTT
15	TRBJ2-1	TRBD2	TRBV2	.	CASRDSGGNYNEQFF	TGTGCCAGCAGAGACAGCGGGGGGAATTACAATGAGCAGTTCTTC
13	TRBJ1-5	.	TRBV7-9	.	CASSFGGGGPQHF	TGTGCCAGCAGCTTCGGGGGGGGAGGGCCCCAGCATTTT
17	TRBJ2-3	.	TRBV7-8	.	CASSLDAARRPADTQYF	TGTGCCAGCAGCTTGGACGCGGCTAGACGGCCGGCAGATACGCAGTATTTT
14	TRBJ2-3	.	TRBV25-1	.	CASSALLFTDTQYF	TGTGCCAGCAGTGCACTTCTCTTCACAGATACGCAGTATTTT
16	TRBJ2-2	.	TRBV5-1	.	CASSPSSSAGTGELFF	TGCGCCAGCAGCCCCTCCTCTAGCGCGGGCACCGGGGAGCTGTTTTTT
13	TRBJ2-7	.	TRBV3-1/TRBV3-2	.	CASSQGTAYEQYF	TGTGCCAGCAGCCAAGGGACAGCCTACGAGCAGTACTTC
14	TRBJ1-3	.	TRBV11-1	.	CASSRDRSGNTIYF	TGTGCCAGCAGCCGTGACAGGTCTGGAAACACCATATATTTT
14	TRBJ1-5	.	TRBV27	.	CASSFGGDRRPQHF	TGTGCCAGCAGTTTTGGGGGGGACCGCCGCCCCCAGCATTTT